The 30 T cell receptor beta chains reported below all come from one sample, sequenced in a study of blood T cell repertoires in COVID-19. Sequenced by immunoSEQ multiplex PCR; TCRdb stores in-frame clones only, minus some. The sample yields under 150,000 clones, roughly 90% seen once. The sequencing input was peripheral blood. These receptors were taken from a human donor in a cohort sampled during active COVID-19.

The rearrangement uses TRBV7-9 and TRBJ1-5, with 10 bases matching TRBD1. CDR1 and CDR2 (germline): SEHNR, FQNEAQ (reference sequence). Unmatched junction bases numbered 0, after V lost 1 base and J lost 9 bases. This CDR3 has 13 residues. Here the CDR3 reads CASSLGTGGPQHF. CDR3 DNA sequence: TGTGCCAGCAGCTTAGGGACAGGGGGGCCCCAGCATTTT.

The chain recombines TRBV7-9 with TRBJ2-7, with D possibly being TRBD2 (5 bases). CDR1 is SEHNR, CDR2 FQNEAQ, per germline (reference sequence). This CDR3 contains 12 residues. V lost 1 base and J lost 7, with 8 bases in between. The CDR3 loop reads CASSLGGQEQYF. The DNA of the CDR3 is TGTGCCAGCAGCTTAGGAGGGCAGGAGCAGTACTTC.

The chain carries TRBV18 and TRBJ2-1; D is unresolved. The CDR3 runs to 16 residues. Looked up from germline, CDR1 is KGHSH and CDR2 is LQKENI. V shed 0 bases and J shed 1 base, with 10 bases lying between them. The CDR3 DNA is TGTGCCAGCTCACCACCCAATCCGGGTTCCTACAATGAGCAGTTCTTC. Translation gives CASSPPNPGSYNEQFF.

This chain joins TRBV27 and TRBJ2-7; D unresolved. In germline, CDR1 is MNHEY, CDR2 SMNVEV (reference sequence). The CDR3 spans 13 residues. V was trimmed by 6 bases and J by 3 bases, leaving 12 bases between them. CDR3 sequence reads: CASRHASHYEQYF. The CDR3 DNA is TGTGCCAGCAGACATGCTTCACACTACGAGCAGTACTTC.

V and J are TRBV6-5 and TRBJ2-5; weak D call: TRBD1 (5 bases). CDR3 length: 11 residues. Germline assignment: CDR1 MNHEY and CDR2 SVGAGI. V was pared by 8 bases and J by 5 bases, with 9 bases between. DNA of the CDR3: TGTGCCAGCCAGGGCTTGGAGACCCAGTACTTC. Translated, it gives CASQGLETQYF.

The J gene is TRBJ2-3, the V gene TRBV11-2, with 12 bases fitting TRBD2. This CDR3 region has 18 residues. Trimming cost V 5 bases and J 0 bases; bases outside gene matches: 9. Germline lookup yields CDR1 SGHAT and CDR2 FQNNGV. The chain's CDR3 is CASSLLAGGAVSTDTQYF. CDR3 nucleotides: TGTGCCAGCAGCCTACTAGCGGGGGGAGCTGTGAGCACAGATACGCAGTATTTT.

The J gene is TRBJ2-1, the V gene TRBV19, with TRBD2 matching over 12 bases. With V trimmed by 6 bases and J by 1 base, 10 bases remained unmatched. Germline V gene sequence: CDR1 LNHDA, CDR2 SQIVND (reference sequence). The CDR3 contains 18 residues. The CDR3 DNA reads TGTGCCAGTAGCACCCGAAGACTAGCGGGGGATTCCTACAATGAGCAGTTCTTC. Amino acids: CASSTRRLAGDSYNEQFF. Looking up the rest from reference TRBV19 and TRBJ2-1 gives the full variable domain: DGGITQSPKYLFRKEGQNVTLSCEQNLNHDAMYWYRQDPGQGLRLIYYSQIVNDFQKGDIAEGYSVSREKKESFPLTVTSAQKNPTAFYLCASSTRRLAGDSYNEQFFGPGTRLTVL.

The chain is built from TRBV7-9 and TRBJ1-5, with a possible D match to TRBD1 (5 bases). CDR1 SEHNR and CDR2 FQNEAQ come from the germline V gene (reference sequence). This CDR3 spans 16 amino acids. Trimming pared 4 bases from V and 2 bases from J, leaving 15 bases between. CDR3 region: CASSSSGAGRNQPQHF. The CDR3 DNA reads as TGTGCCAGCAGCTCCTCCGGGGCGGGACGCAATCAGCCCCAGCATTTT.

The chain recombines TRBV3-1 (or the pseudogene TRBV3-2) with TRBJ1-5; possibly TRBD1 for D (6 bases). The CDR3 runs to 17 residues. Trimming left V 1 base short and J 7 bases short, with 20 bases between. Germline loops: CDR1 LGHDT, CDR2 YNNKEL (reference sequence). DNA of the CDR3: TGTGCCAGCAGCCAAGCTCTGGTACAGGGTTTATGGCAGCCCCAGCATTTT. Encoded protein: CASSQALVQGLWQPQHF.

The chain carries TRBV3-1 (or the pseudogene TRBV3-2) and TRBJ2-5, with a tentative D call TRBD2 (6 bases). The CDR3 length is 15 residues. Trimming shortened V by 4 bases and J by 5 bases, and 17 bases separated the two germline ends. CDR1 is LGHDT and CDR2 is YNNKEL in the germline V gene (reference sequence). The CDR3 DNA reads TGTGCCAGCAGCCTGGAGGGTGTTTCTATGGAGACCCAGTACTTC. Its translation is CASSLEGVSMETQYF.

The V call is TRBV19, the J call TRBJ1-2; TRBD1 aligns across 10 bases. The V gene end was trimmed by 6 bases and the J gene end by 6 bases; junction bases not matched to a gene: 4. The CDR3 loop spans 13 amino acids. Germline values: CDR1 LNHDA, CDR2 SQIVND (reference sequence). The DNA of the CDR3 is TGTGCCAGTAGCTTAGGACAGGGGGATGGCTACACCTTC. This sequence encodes CASSLGQGDGYTF.

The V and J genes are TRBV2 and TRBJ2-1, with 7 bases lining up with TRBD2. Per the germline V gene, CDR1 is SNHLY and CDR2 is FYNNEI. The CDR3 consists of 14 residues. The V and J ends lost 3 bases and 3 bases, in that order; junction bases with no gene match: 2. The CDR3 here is CASSDRTSYNEQFF. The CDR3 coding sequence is TGTGCCAGCAGTGATAGGACTAGCTACAATGAGCAGTTCTTC. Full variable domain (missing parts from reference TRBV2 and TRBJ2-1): EPEVTQTPSHQVTQMGQEVILRCVPISNHLYFYWYRQILGQKVEFLVSFYNNEISEKSEIFDDQFSVERPDGSNFTLKIRSTKLEDSAMYFCASSDRTSYNEQFFGPGTRLTVL.

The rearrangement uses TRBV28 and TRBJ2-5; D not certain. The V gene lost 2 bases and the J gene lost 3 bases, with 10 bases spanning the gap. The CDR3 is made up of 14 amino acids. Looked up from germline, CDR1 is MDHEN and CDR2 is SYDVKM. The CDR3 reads CASSLAAVEETQYF. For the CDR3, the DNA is TGTGCCAGCAGTTTAGCGGCAGTTGAAGAGACCCAGTACTTC.

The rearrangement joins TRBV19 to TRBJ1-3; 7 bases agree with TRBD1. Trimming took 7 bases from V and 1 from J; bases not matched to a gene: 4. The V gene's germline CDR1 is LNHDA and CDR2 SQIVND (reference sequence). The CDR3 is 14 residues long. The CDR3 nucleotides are TGTGCCAGTACTCTGGACAGGTCTGGAAACACCATATATTTT. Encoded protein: CASTLDRSGNTIYF. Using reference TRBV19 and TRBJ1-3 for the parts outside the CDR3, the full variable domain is DGGITQSPKYLFRKEGQNVTLSCEQNLNHDAMYWYRQDPGQGLRLIYYSQIVNDFQKGDIAEGYSVSREKKESFPLTVTSAQKNPTAFYLCASTLDRSGNTIYFGEGSWLTVV.

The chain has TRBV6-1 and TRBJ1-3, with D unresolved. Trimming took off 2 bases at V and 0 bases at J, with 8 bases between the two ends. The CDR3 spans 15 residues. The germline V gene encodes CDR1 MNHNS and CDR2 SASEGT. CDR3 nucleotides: TGTGCCAGCAGTGAATTCCCTAACTCTGGAAACACCATATATTTT. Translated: CASSEFPNSGNTIYF.

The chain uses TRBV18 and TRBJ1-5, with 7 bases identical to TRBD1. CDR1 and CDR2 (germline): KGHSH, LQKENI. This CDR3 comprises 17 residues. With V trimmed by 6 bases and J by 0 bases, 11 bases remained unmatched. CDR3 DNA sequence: TGTGCCAGCTCTCAGGAAGTCGGGACAGTTAGCAATCAGCCCCAGCATTTT. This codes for CASSQEVGTVSNQPQHF.

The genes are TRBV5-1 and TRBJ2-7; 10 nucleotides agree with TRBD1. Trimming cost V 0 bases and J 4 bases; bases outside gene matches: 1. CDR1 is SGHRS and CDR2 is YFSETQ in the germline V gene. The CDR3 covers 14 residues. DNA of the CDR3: TGCGCCAGCAGCTTGGGGGACAGGGGTTACGAGCAGTACTTC. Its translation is CASSLGDRGYEQYF. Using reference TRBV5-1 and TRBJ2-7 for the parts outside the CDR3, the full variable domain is KAGVTQTPRYLIKTRGQQVTLSCSPISGHRSVSWYQQTPGQGLQFLFEYFSETQRNKGNFPGRFSGRQFSNSRSEMNVSTLELGDSALYLCASSLGDRGYEQYFGPGTRLTVT.

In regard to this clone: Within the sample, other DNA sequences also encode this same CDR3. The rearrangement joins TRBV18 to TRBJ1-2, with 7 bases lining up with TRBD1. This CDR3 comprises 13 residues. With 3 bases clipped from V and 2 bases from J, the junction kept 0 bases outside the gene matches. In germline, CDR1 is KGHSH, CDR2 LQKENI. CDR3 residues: CASSPGQNYGYTF. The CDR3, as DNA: TGTGCCAGCTCACCGGGACAGAACTATGGCTACACCTTC. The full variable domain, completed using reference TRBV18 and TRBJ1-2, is NAGVMQNPRHLVRRRGQEARLRCSPMKGHSHVYWYRQLPEEGLKFMVYLQKENIIDESGMPKERFSAEFPKEGPSILRIQQVVRGDSAAYFCASSPGQNYGYTFGSGTRLTVV.

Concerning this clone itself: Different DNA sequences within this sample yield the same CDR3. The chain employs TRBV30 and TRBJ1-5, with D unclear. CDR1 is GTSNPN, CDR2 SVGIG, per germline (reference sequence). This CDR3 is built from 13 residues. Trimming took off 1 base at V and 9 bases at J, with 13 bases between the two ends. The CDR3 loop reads CAWSDAAEGPQHF. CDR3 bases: TGTGCCTGGAGTGACGCCGCGGAGGGGCCCCAGCATTTT. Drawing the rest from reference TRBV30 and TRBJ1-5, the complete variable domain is SQTIHQWPATLVQPVGSPLSLECTVEGTSNPNLYWYRQAAGRGLQLLFYSVGIGQISSEVPQNLSASRPQDRQFILSSKKLLLSDSGFYLCAWSDAAEGPQHFGDGTRLSIL.

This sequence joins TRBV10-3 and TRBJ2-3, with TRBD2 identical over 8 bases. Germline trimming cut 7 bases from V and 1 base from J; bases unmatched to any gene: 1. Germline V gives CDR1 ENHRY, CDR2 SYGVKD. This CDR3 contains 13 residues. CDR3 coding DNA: TGTGCCATCACAGCGGGGGGCACAGATACGCAGTATTTT. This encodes CAITAGGTDTQYF.

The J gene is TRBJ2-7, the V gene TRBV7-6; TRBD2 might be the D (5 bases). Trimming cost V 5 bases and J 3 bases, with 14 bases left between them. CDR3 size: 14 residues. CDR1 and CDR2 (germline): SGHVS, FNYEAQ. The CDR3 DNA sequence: TGTGCCAGCAGCGAGGGCACTGAAATCTACGAGCAGTACTTC. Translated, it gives CASSEGTEIYEQYF.

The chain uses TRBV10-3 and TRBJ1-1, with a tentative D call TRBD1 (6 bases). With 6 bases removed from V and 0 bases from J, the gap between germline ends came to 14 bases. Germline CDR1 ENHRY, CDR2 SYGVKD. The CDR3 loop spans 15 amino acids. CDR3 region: CAISPGTSVNTEAFF. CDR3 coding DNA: TGTGCCATCAGCCCCGGGACATCCGTGAACACTGAAGCTTTCTTT.

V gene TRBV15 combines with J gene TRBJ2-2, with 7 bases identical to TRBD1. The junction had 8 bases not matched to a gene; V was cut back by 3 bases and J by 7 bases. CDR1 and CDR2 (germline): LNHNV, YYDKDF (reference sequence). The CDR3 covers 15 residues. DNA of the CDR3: TGTGCCACCAGCAGGATGACAGGGATCAACGGGGAGCTGTTTTTT. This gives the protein CATSRMTGINGELFF. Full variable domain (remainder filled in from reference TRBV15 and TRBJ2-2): DAMVIQNPRYQVTQFGKPVTLSCSQTLNHNVMYWYQQKSSQAPKLLFHYYDKDFNNEADTPDNFQSRRPNTSFCFLDIRSPGLGDTAMYLCATSRMTGINGELFFGEGSRLTVL.

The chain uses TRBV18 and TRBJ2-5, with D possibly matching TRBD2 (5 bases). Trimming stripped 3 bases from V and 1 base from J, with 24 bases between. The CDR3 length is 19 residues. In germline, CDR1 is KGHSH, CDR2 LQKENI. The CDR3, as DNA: TGTGCCAGCTCACCTGCCAAGACCCGGGAAAATTTTTCCCAAGAGACCCAGTACTTC. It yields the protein CASSPAKTRENFSQETQYF.

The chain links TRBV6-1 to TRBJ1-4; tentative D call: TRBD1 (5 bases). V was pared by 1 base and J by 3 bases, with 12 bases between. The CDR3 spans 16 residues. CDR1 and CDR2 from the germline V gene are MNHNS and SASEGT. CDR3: CASSEGGGLSNEKLFF. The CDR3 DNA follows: TGTGCCAGCAGTGAAGGGGGGGGACTTTCTAATGAAAAACTGTTTTTT.

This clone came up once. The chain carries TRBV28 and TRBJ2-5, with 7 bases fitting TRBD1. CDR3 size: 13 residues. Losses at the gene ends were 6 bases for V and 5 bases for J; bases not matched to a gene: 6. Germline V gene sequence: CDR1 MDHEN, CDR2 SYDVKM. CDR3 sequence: CASRKQGKETQYF. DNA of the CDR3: TGTGCCAGCAGAAAACAGGGGAAGGAGACCCAGTACTTC. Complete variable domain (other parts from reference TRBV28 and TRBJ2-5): DVKVTQSSRYLVKRTGEKVFLECVQDMDHENMFWYRQDPGLGLRLIYFSYDVKMKEKGDIPEGYSVSREKKERFSLILESASTNQTSMYLCASRKQGKETQYFGPGTRLLVL.

The CDR3 DNA follows: TGTGCCAGCAGCACAGCCACCGGGGAGCTGTTTTTT. This gives the protein CASSTATGELFF. V is TRBV3-1 (or the pseudogene TRBV3-2) and J is TRBJ2-2; no definite D call. The germline CDR1 and CDR2 sequences are LGHDT and YNNKEL (reference sequence). The CDR3 contains 12 residues. Trimming removed 5 bases from V and 4 bases from J, with 5 bases in between.

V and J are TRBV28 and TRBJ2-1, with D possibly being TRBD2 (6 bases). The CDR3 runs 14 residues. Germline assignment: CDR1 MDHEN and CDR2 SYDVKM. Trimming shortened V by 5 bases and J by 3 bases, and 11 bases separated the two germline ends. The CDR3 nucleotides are TGTGCCAGCAGTAAGCGGAGGGGCTACAATGAGCAGTTCTTC. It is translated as CASSKRRGYNEQFF.

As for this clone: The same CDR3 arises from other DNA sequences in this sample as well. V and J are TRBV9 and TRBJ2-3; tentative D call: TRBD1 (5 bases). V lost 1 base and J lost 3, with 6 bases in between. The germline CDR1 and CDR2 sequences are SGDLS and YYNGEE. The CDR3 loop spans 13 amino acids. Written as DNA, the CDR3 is TGTGCCAGCAGCGTACAGGGAACAGATACGCAGTATTTT. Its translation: CASSVQGTDTQYF. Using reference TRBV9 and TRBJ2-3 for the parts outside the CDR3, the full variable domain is DSGVTQTPKHLITATGQRVTLRCSPRSGDLSVYWYQQSLDQGLQFLIQYYNGEERAKGNILERFSAQQFPDLHSELNLSSLELGDSALYFCASSVQGTDTQYFGPGTRLTVL.

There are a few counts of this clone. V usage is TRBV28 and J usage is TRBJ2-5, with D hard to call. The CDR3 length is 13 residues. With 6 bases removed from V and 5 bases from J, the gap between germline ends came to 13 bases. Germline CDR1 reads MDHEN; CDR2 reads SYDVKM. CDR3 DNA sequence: TGTGCCAGCAGCACAATGATGCTGGAGACCCAGTACTTC. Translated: CASSTMMLETQYF.